This passage covers 14 T cell receptor beta chains from one sample sequenced in a study of T cell responses to AZD1222 COVID-19 vaccine. Generated by immunoSEQ multiplex PCR, the TCRdb table keeps only in-frame clones and is missing some. Altogether some 200,000 clones are present, approximately 94% being singletons, with the ten largest covering approximately 1.5%. This specimen was peripheral blood, taken 28 days after the second dose of the MenACWY control vaccine. The source of these receptors is an adult who received the MenACWY meningococcal vaccine as a control.

This clone was counted between two and nine times. The chain couples TRBV27 to TRBJ1-3; no firm D call. Germline values: CDR1 MNHEY, CDR2 SMNVEV (reference sequence). V was pared by 7 bases and J by 0 bases, with 7 bases between. This CDR3 is built from 13 residues. Written as DNA, the CDR3 is TGTGCCAGCATGACGGTCTCTGGAAACACCATATATTTT. It encodes CASMTVSGNTIYF.

V and J are TRBV7-8 and TRBJ1-2; D gene unclear. CDR1 is SGHVS, CDR2 FQNEAQ, per germline. V gave up 6 bases and J gave up 3 bases, with 11 bases separating them. CDR3 length: 13 amino acids. CDR3: CASSSTAHYGYTF. DNA of the CDR3: TGTGCCAGCAGTTCAACAGCGCACTATGGCTACACCTTC.

The chain uses TRBV28 and TRBJ1-6, with D perhaps matching TRBD1 (5 bases). CDR3 length equals 14 residues. CDR1 and CDR2 (germline): MDHEN, SYDVKM. Trimming cost V 7 bases and J 9 bases, with 16 bases left between them. CDR3 amino acids: CASTPDRGTSPLHF. CDR3 DNA: TGTGCCAGCACCCCAGACAGAGGGACTTCACCCCTCCACTTT.

V usage is TRBV28 and J usage is TRBJ2-2; possible D gene TRBD2, 5 bases. Trimming cost V 6 bases and J 4 bases, with 18 bases left between them. Germline V gene lookup returns CDR1 MDHEN and CDR2 SYDVKM. The CDR3 totals 16 residues. CDR3 sequence (DNA): TGTGCCAGCAGGAATTACTTAGCTGGAGGCACCGGGGAGCTGTTTTTT. As protein: CASRNYLAGGTGELFF.

The chain recombines TRBV28 with TRBJ1-2, with 7 bases lining up with TRBD1. CDR3 size: 12 residues. Germline V lookup: CDR1 MDHEN, CDR2 SYDVKM. The trim removed 6 bases at V and 3 bases at J, leaving 1 base unmatched. The CDR3 DNA follows: TGTGCCAGCAGCGGGACAGACTATGGCTACACCTTC. Amino acids: CASSGTDYGYTF.

CDR3 amino acids: CATQPGAGVPGEQFF. The CDR3 bases are TGTGCCACCCAACCTGGGGCGGGAGTCCCCGGCGAGCAGTTCTTC. The rearrangement uses TRBV5-4 and TRBJ2-1, with TRBD2 matching 7 bases. The ends lost 9 bases at V and 10 bases at J; junction bases unmatched: 19. CDR1 SGHNT and CDR2 YYREEE come from the germline V gene (reference sequence). This CDR3 spans 15 amino acids.

V and J are TRBV7-9 and TRBJ2-4, with TRBD1 identical over 11 bases. This CDR3 comprises 15 residues. Germline V lookup: CDR1 SEHNR, CDR2 FQNEAQ (reference sequence). Trimming cost V 9 bases and J 2 bases; bases outside gene matches: 6. CDR3 sequence (DNA): TGTGCCAGAACGGACAGGGGGCGAACCAAAAACATTCAGTACTTC. Protein sequence: CARTDRGRTKNIQYF.

This chain joins TRBV4-1 and TRBJ2-3, with TRBD2 as a possible D gene (6 bases). V lost 0 bases and J 0 bases, leaving 16 bases between the germline ends. CDR1 MGHRA and CDR2 YSYEKL come from the germline V gene. CDR3 length: 18 amino acids. CDR3 residues: CASSQESWGGKSTDTQYF. The CDR3 region has the DNA TGCGCCAGCAGCCAAGAATCGTGGGGCGGGAAGAGCACAGATACGCAGTATTTT.

This chain connects TRBV28 to TRBJ1-1, with TRBD1 matching 7 bases. The CDR3 has 14 amino acids. J lost 2 bases, V lost 6 bases, and 6 bases had no gene match. CDR1 is MDHEN, CDR2 SYDVKM, per germline. The DNA of the CDR3 is TGTGCCAGCAGGGAGGGGACAGCCAACACTGAAGCTTTCTTT. Protein: CASREGTANTEAFF. The entire variable domain, with the rest obtained from reference TRBV28 and TRBJ1-1, is as follows: DVKVTQSSRYLVKRTGEKVFLECVQDMDHENMFWYRQDPGLGLRLIYFSYDVKMKEKGDIPEGYSVSREKKERFSLILESASTNQTSMYLCASREGTANTEAFFGQGTRLTVV.

This clone showed up just once. CDR3 bases: TGTGCCAGCAGTTCAGATCGACGTGGACAGATACTCAATCAGCCCCAGCATTTT. Translating gives CASSSDRRGQILNQPQHF. The chain combines TRBV28 with TRBJ1-5; D might be TRBD1 (6 bases). The CDR3 runs 18 residues. CDR1 is MDHEN, CDR2 SYDVKM, per germline. V was trimmed by 4 bases and J by 3 bases, leaving 22 bases between them. Using reference TRBV28 and TRBJ1-5 for the parts outside the CDR3, the full variable domain is DVKVTQSSRYLVKRTGEKVFLECVQDMDHENMFWYRQDPGLGLRLIYFSYDVKMKEKGDIPEGYSVSREKKERFSLILESASTNQTSMYLCASSSDRRGQILNQPQHFGDGTRLSIL.

The chain combines TRBV28 with TRBJ1-4; D is perhaps TRBD1 (5 bases). The germline CDR1 and CDR2 sequences are MDHEN and SYDVKM. The CDR3 contains 13 residues. The ends were cut back, 6 bases at V and 7 bases at J, with 12 bases in the middle. In nucleotides, the CDR3 is TGTGCCAGCAGCTCGGAGGACATTGAAAAACTGTTTTTT. Amino acids: CASSSEDIEKLFF.

The CDR3 DNA sequence: TGTGCCAGCAACGGACAGGGCAATCAGCCCCAGCATTTT. Translation gives CASNGQGNQPQHF. The chain couples TRBV6-6 to TRBJ1-5; 7 bases are shared with TRBD1. CDR3 length equals 13 residues. The ends lost 7 bases at V and 2 bases at J; junction bases unmatched: 2. CDR1 is MNHNY and CDR2 is SVGAGI in the germline V gene (reference sequence).

The V gene is TRBV12-3 or TRBV12-4, the J gene TRBJ2-1, with unresolved D. CDR3 length: 12 residues. Trimming took off 7 bases at V and 7 bases at J, with 11 bases between the two ends. The CDR3 loop reads CASTTSRNEQFF. In nucleotides, the CDR3 is TGTGCCAGCACCACGAGTCGTAATGAGCAGTTCTTC.

The chain carries TRBV9 and TRBJ2-1, with 13 bases matching TRBD2. From germline, CDR1 is SGDLS and CDR2 YYNGEE. CDR3 size: 15 residues. J gave up 9 bases and V 4 bases, and 7 bases lay outside the gene matches. The CDR3: CASSQLAGGKVEQFF. CDR3 nucleotide sequence: TGTGCCAGCAGCCAACTAGCGGGGGGGAAAGTTGAGCAGTTCTTC.